Below are 15 T cell receptor beta chains sequenced from a single sample in a study of T cell changes during pregnancy in multiple sclerosis. Sequenced by immunoSEQ multiplex PCR; TCRdb stores in-frame clones only, minus some. Of approximately 63,000 clones in the sample, roughly 92% were seen once. Sequenced here: peripheral blood, sampled in the third trimester of pregnancy. These TCRs come from a female donor in good health, enrolled as a control in a pregnancy study.

The chain is built from TRBV10-3 and TRBJ2-7; no definite D call. CDR1 is ENHRY, CDR2 SYGVKD, per germline. This CDR3 has 12 amino acids. V lost 2 bases to trimming and J lost 8 bases, with 10 bases between them. CDR3 residues: CAISEPRVQQYF. Here the CDR3 DNA reads TGTGCCATCAGTGAGCCTCGGGTCCAGCAGTACTTC.

This chain connects TRBV7-3 to TRBJ2-5; TRBD1 is a possible D gene (6 bases). CDR1 is SGHTA and CDR2 is FQGTGA in the germline V gene. The CDR3 runs to 13 residues. The V and J ends lost 5 bases and 5 bases respectively, with 12 bases between them. CDR3 DNA sequence: TGTGCCAGCAGCCAGGGGCCGCGGGAGACCCAGTACTTC. Protein: CASSQGPRETQYF.

The rearrangement joins TRBV18 to TRBJ2-1; the D is unclear. V lost 5 bases and J 8 bases, leaving 7 bases between the germline ends. CDR3 length: 11 amino acids. The germline CDR1 and CDR2 sequences are KGHSH and LQKENI. CDR3 region: CASSFADEQFF. Written as DNA, the CDR3 is TGTGCCAGCTCATTCGCGGATGAGCAGTTCTTC.

On this clone itself: A read error may account for a junction end that differs from germline. The V and J genes are TRBV28 and TRBJ2-7; 8 bases map to TRBD2. Germline CDR1 and CDR2: MDHEN and SYDVKM. The CDR3 runs to 14 residues. CDR3 protein: CASGRGGSSSEQYF. CDR3 nucleotides: TGTGCCAGCGGCCGGGGGGGGTCCTCCTCCGAGCAGTACTTC.

The J gene is TRBJ2-7, the V gene TRBV19, with 9 nucleotides matching TRBD1. The CDR3 runs to 13 residues. Germline V gives CDR1 LNHDA, CDR2 SQIVND (reference sequence). The ends lost 4 bases at V and 2 bases at J; junction bases unmatched: 0. CDR3 DNA: TGTGCCAGTAGTAGGACAGGGGCCTACGAGCAGTACTTC. Protein sequence: CASSRTGAYEQYF.

This chain uses TRBV18 with TRBJ2-1; TRBD2 is a possible D gene (6 bases). CDR1 and CDR2 (germline): KGHSH, LQKENI. There are 17 residues in the CDR3. V was cut by 4 bases and J by 0 bases, with 16 bases left in between. CDR3 bases: TGTGCCAGCTCACGATCGCTACCGGACTACTCCTACAATGAGCAGTTCTTC. It specifies CASSRSLPDYSYNEQFF.

V gene TRBV11-2 combines with J gene TRBJ1-5; D uncertain. This CDR3 region has 16 residues. V lost 1 base to trimming and J lost 9 bases, with 19 bases between them. CDR1 is SGHAT and CDR2 is FQNNGV in the germline V gene. The CDR3 spells CASSLGTREPHRPQHF. The CDR3 DNA sequence: TGTGCCAGCAGCTTAGGGACGAGGGAGCCCCATCGGCCCCAGCATTTT.

V and J are TRBV6-5 and TRBJ2-3; 11 bases are a match to TRBD2. The CDR3 length is 15 residues. After removal of 7 bases from V and 2 bases from J, the junction contained 5 bases not matched to a gene. The germline V gene encodes CDR1 MNHEY and CDR2 SVGAGI. The CDR3 sequence: CASTRTSGYTDTQYF. The CDR3 DNA reads TGTGCCAGCACCCGGACTAGCGGGTACACAGATACGCAGTATTTT.

The chain recombines TRBV7-3 with TRBJ2-7; 9 bases map to TRBD2. With 1 base clipped from V and 3 bases from J, the junction kept 4 bases outside the gene matches. From germline, CDR1 is SGHTA and CDR2 FQGTGA. There are 15 residues in the CDR3. The CDR3: CASSLIPSGVYEQYF. CDR3 bases: TGTGCCAGCAGCTTAATACCTAGCGGGGTCTACGAGCAGTACTTC.

The gene calls are TRBV18 and TRBJ2-7; D possibly corresponds to TRBD2 (6 bases). CDR3 length: 14 residues. Deletions cut 6 bases from V and 2 bases from J, with 14 bases between. Germline CDR1 reads KGHSH; CDR2 reads LQKENI. CDR3 sequence: CASSQVADTYEQYF. The CDR3 DNA follows: TGTGCCAGCTCTCAAGTAGCGGACACCTACGAGCAGTACTTC.

The rearrangement uses TRBV19 and TRBJ1-2, with D uncertain. The V and J ends lost 0 bases and 8 bases respectively, with 13 bases between them. The V gene's germline CDR1 is LNHDA and CDR2 SQIVND (reference sequence). This CDR3 has 14 amino acids. CDR3 in DNA: TGTGCCAGTAGTATAGATGAGTTCCGATCCGGCTACACCTTC. Translation: CASSIDEFRSGYTF.

This chain connects TRBV10-3 to TRBJ2-2, with 9 bases lining up with TRBD1. This CDR3 comprises 16 residues. V dropped 2 bases and J dropped 5; count of bases not matched to a gene: 6. Per the germline V gene, CDR1 is ENHRY and CDR2 is SYGVKD. CDR3 sequence reads: CAISEEGTGRTGELFF. DNA of the CDR3: TGTGCCATCAGTGAGGAAGGGACAGGGAGGACCGGGGAGCTGTTTTTT.

This sequence joins TRBV30 and TRBJ1-2; D is unresolved. Trimming cost V 4 bases and J 4 bases, with 19 bases left between them. The CDR3 spans 15 residues. The V gene's germline CDR1 is GTSNPN and CDR2 SVGIG (reference sequence). CDR3 DNA: TGTGCCTGGATCCTAGGGAGCAGAGCTGGCTATGGCTACACCTTC. Amino acids: CAWILGSRAGYGYTF.

This clone appeared a single time. The chain recombines TRBV7-2 with TRBJ2-7, with D unclear. CDR3 length: 15 amino acids. With 5 bases removed from V and 2 bases from J, the gap between germline ends came to 16 bases. Germline V lookup: CDR1 SGHTA, CDR2 FQGNSA. CDR3 in DNA: TGTGCCAGCAGCCCCTCCCTTGGCGGCCCCTACGAGCAGTACTTC. It yields the protein CASSPSLGGPYEQYF.

The rearrangement joins TRBV19 to TRBJ2-7; maybe TRBD1 (6 bases). The CDR3 has 14 residues. Per the germline V gene, CDR1 is LNHDA and CDR2 is SQIVND (reference sequence). V was pared by 3 bases and J by 4 bases, with 13 bases between. CDR3 DNA: TGTGCCAGTAGTATCGGCAGGGGTGCGTACGAGCAGTACTTC. The encoded protein is CASSIGRGAYEQYF.